This is a list of T cell receptor beta chains from one sample in a study of vaccination and CD4 T cells after COVID-19. These receptors' targets are unknown. Using its own MiXCR run on the PCR reads, TCRdb lists one record per CDR3 protein. Found here are just over 20,000 distinct CDR3 sequences, about 62% of them singletons; the top ten hold roughly 24%. The specimen comprised CD4+ T cells from blood, cultured in vitro, sampled before SARS-CoV-2 vaccination. The receptors here all came from a human donor who received a COVID-19 vaccine. Each CDR3 is given without its conserved first and last residue. Clone size appears in some rows only: once, few, many, or a class for an expanded clone.

>NA|13|TRBV6-2/TRBV6-3
ASSRPGTVSYGYT
>NA|11|TRBV7-8
ASTQFEGNTIY
>NA|12|TRBV24-1
ATSGGQKMETQY
>NA|12|TRBV5-4
ARSRDGRTDTQY
>NA|12|TRBV7-9
ASSQGESRYEQY
>NA|13|TRBV7-6
ASSLGAPFQETQY
>few|15|TRBV27
ASSLLLGTGRADTQY
>NA|11|TRBV12-3/TRBV12-4
ASSQGSGNTIY
>few|9|TRBV20-1
SARAWQPQH
>NA|14|TRBV6-5
ASSYSTIGFNSPLH
>NA|9|TRBV6-1
ASSETAEAF
>NA|13|TRBV7-2
ASSLAGGRGETQY
>few|12|TRBV27
ASSFREAVGEQY
>NA|11|TRBV20-1
SALPGSNQPQH
>NA|13|TRBV20-1
SARDRLRGEETQY
>NA|14|TRBV24-1
ATSEHSGGARETQY
>NA|14|TRBV6-5
ASSYRADRSKNIQY
>few|13|TRBV7-6
ASSLRDSSGNTIY
>NA|11|TRBV15
ATSLARGETQY
>NA|12|TRBV28
ASILTGTQSPLH
>once|11|TRBV7-2
ASSFLAGNEQF
>NA|13|TRBV6-1
ASSDSPDGNQPQH
>NA|14|TRBV2
ASSDEGTGGGYEQY
>once|15|TRBV7-9
ASSLGDPGGSGQPQH
>NA|12|TRBV19
ASRIRTGEEKLF
>NA|12|TRBV21-1
ASTREPQPYEQY
>NA|10|TRBV19
ASTNGPDTQY
>NA|10|TRBV7-9
ASITAQETQY
>few|14|TRBV7-8
ASSANGGTSEGTQY
>NA|12|TRBV24-1
ATSPTGGNYGYT
>NA|12|TRBV14
ASSQDLLNTEAF
>NA|13|TRBV6-1
ASSAGTGDNYGYT
>few|15|TRBV7-6
ASSLGLQGGLEHEQF
>NA|11|TRBV6-1
ASKQGAGNGYT
>NA|9|TRBV30
AWLVAETQY
>few|12|TRBV19
ASSRDPPPYEQY
>NA|13|TRBV29-1
SVVRDREFGHGYT
>NA|13|TRBV7-9
ATRGAGGHVNEQY
>NA|12|TRBV6-1
ASSPGQGQGGYT
>few|12|TRBV12-3/TRBV12-4
ASSFRGGLGTQY